This TCR beta chain is from a study of OX40 agonist ivuxolimab in advanced cancers. The germline V and J ends were trimmed by 5 bases and 3 bases, with 20 bases remaining between them. The germline V gene encodes CDR1 MGHDK and CDR2 SYGVNS. CDR3 length equals 17 residues. Comment on this clone: The target antigen is unknown.

Assay used: immunoSEQ multiplex PCR; TCRdb lists only in-frame clones, some missing. Seen here are around 100,000 clones, 90% to 95% observed once, and the top ten hold around 2.6%. Study-wide points: Clonal expansion was seen in CD4+ and CD8+ blood T cells by week 6 at 0.1 to 3.0 mg/kg.

This specimen was CD4+ or CD8+ T cells sorted from blood, taken in a trial of the OX40 agonist ivuxolimab. The source is an adult with an advanced solid tumor such as melanoma, head and neck, liver or kidney cancer. The chain recombines TRBV25-1 with TRBJ2-1; the D gene is possibly TRBD1 (6 bases). CDR3 in amino acids: CASSSTSRPDSYNEQFF. The CDR3, as DNA: TGTGCCAGCAGTTCTACATCCCGCCCGGACAGCTACAATGAGCAGTTCTTC.